This passage covers 18 T cell receptor beta chains from one sample sequenced in a study of T-cell reconstitution after alpha-beta-depleted transplantation in children. It was with unique molecular identifiers that the TCRbeta library was prepared. A single record per CDR3 protein comes from TCRdb applying MiXCR to the PCR reads. The sample lists some 600,000 distinct CDR3 sequences, approximately 15% occurring once. This sample comprised PBMCs from the stem cell graft donor, obtained from the stem cell graft. The receptors were gathered from a human donor who donated a stem cell graft to a child with acute myeloid leukemia.

Concerning this clonotype itself: A junction end diverges from the germline sequence, so it may reflect a read error. The chain employs TRBV11-2 and TRBJ1-6, with a weak D call TRBD1 (6 bases). The CDR3 extends over 14 amino acids. The germline gives CDR1 SGHAT, CDR2 FQNNGV. The CDR3 nucleotides are TGTGGCAGCAGCTTAACAGGGTTCGATTCACCCCTCCACTTT. This encodes CGSSLTGFDSPLHF.

This clonotype was counted at least ten times. This sequence joins TRBV20-1 and TRBJ1-6; no clear D gene. This CDR3 is 13 amino acids long. V lost 1 base and J lost 7, with 8 bases in between. Germline V lookup: CDR1 DFQATT, CDR2 SNEGSKA (reference sequence). This CDR3 reads CSARGTANSPLHF. The CDR3 nucleotides read TGCAGTGCTAGAGGGACCGCCAATTCACCCCTCCACTTT.

This clonotype was observed many times. J is TRBJ2-3 and V is TRBV29-1, with 15 bases fitting TRBD2. Germline V gene sequence: CDR1 SQVTM, CDR2 ANQGSEA. CDR3 length equals 15 residues. Trimming took 5 bases from V and 8 from J; bases not matched to a gene: 8. The CDR3 sequence is CSVSRTSGGASTQYF. CDR3 nucleotides: TGCAGCGTTTCCAGGACTAGCGGGGGGGCAAGTACGCAGTATTTT.

This clonotype was seen ten or more times. This chain joins TRBV6-5 and TRBJ2-5; weak D call: TRBD2 (6 bases). CDR1 is MNHEY and CDR2 is SVGAGI in the germline V gene. The CDR3 extends over 14 amino acids. Between the trimmed V and J ends, which lost 2 bases and 5 bases, there was a span of 12 bases. The CDR3, as DNA: TGTGCCAGCAGTTACACCGGGAGCCGGGAGACCCAGTACTTC. Translating it yields CASSYTGSRETQYF.

This clonotype has more than one count but fewer than ten. This rearrangement joins TRBV4-1 to TRBJ1-2, with 7 bases lining up with TRBD1. This CDR3 comprises 14 residues. Looked up from germline, CDR1 is MGHRA and CDR2 is YSYEKL. Losses at the gene ends were 4 bases for V and 6 bases for J; bases not matched to a gene: 8. The CDR3 loop reads CASSRPGQQHGYTF. Written as DNA, the CDR3 is TGCGCCAGCAGCCGACCGGGACAGCAACATGGCTACACCTTC.

This clonotype was observed at least ten times. The chain links TRBV5-8 to TRBJ1-1; no clear D. This CDR3 contains 12 residues. The V end lost 6 bases, the J end lost 6 bases, and 12 bases lay between the germline ends. The germline V gene has CDR1 SGHTS and CDR2 YDEGEE. As DNA, the CDR3 is TGTGCCAGCACCCTTAGAAGGGCTGAAGCTTTCTTT. Its translation is CASTLRRAEAFF.

V gene TRBV6-1 combines with J gene TRBJ1-1; the D gene is possibly TRBD1 (5 bases). In germline, CDR1 is MNHNS, CDR2 SASEGT. Trimming removed 5 bases from V and 4 bases from J, with 14 bases in between. The CDR3 loop spans 14 amino acids. The CDR3 DNA is TGTGCCAGCAGTCCCCGAAGGGGACCCACTGAAGCTTTCTTT. Its protein product is CASSPRRGPTEAFF.

This clonotype was detected many times. The chain has TRBV29-1 and TRBJ2-1; TRBD2 aligns across 13 bases. Germline assignment: CDR1 SQVTM and CDR2 ANQGSEA. The CDR3 has 16 residues. J was trimmed by 4 bases and V by 7 bases; bases with no gene match: 10. This CDR3 reads CSAPLAGGPLYNEQFF. CDR3 sequence (DNA): TGCAGCGCTCCACTAGCGGGGGGGCCTCTGTACAATGAGCAGTTCTTC.

This clonotype was recorded at least ten times. J is TRBJ2-1 and V is TRBV5-1; 8 nucleotides agree with TRBD1. The V gene's germline CDR1 is SGHRS and CDR2 YFSETQ. The V and J ends lost 3 bases and 2 bases, in that order; junction bases with no gene match: 4. The CDR3 contains 15 residues. The CDR3 bases are TGCGCCAGCAGCTACGGGACAGGCCCCTACAATGAGCAGTTCTTC. As protein: CASSYGTGPYNEQFF.

This clonotype has a count of ten or more. This rearrangement joins TRBV29-1 to TRBJ1-4; 7 positions agree with TRBD1. Germline values: CDR1 SQVTM, CDR2 ANQGSEA. After removal of 4 bases from V and 8 bases from J, the junction contained 7 bases not matched to a gene. The CDR3 has 13 amino acids. The CDR3 reads CSVGGDRGEKLFF. The DNA of the CDR3 is TGCAGCGTTGGGGGGGACAGAGGAGAAAAACTGTTTTTT.

The chain couples TRBV12-3 or TRBV12-4 to TRBJ2-3, with TRBD1 matching over 8 bases. The CDR3 is made up of 14 amino acids. V dropped 6 bases and J dropped 5; count of bases not matched to a gene: 7. DNA of the CDR3: TGTGCCAGCAGGGGACAGGACCAAAGAGATACGCAGTATTTT. Its protein product is CASRGQDQRDTQYF.

The chain links TRBV29-1 to TRBJ1-1, with D hard to call. The V and J ends lost 3 bases and 1 base respectively, with 9 bases between them. The CDR3 runs to 13 residues. The germline CDR1 and CDR2 sequences are SQVTM and ANQGSEA. CDR3 amino acids: CSVDRGWNTEAFF. The CDR3 DNA reads TGCAGCGTTGATCGGGGATGGAACACTGAAGCTTTCTTT.

The gene calls are TRBV19 and TRBJ1-1; unclear D gene. This CDR3 is built from 12 residues. Germline loops: CDR1 LNHDA, CDR2 SQIVND (reference sequence). V was cut by 4 bases and J by 3 bases, with 6 bases left in between. For the CDR3, the DNA is TGTGCCAGTAGTAGGGCTTACACTGAAGCTTTCTTT. It codes for CASSRAYTEAFF.

This clonotype was counted a few times. V and J are TRBV20-1 and TRBJ2-7; 8 bases are shared with TRBD2. The trim removed 0 bases at V and 0 bases at J, leaving 7 bases unmatched. This CDR3 region has 16 residues. Germline V lookup: CDR1 DFQATT, CDR2 SNEGSKA (reference sequence). In nucleotides, the CDR3 is TGCAGTGCTAGAGAAGGCGGGGGGTCCCGCTCCTACGAGCAGTACTTC. Translating gives CSAREGGGSRSYEQYF.

There are a few counts of this clonotype. V is TRBV7-3 and J is TRBJ2-1, with D possibly being TRBD1 (7 bases). CDR1 is SGHTA and CDR2 is FQGTGA in the germline V gene. The CDR3 is 14 amino acids. The V gene lost 3 bases and the J gene lost 8 bases, with 14 bases spanning the gap. The CDR3 nucleotides are TGTGCCAGCAGCTTTCAGGGGGGCTTCGATGAGCAGTTCTTC. Protein: CASSFQGGFDEQFF.

Ten or more counts support this clonotype. The chain is built from TRBV18 and TRBJ2-7; either TRBD1 or TRBD2 may fit D (5 bases each). Trimming removed 3 bases from V and 7 bases from J, with 10 bases in between. Germline V gives CDR1 KGHSH, CDR2 LQKENI. This CDR3 spans 12 amino acids. CDR3 sequence (DNA): TGTGCCAGCTCACCTGGGGGTAGGGAGCAGTACGTC. Translating gives CASSPGGREQYV.

This clonotype appeared a few times. The chain links TRBV12-3 or TRBV12-4 to TRBJ2-7; TRBD2 matches at 11 bases. V lost 6 bases and J lost 3; bases outside the gene matches: 4. This CDR3 has 14 amino acids. For the CDR3, the DNA is TGTGCCAGCAGCGGGACTAGCGGTAGCTACGAGCAGTACTTC. This translates into CASSGTSGSYEQYF.

The V and J genes are TRBV27 and TRBJ1-4; D perhaps matches TRBD1 (6 bases). This CDR3 spans 11 amino acids. Germline V gene sequence: CDR1 MNHEY, CDR2 SMNVEV (reference sequence). V was cut by 6 bases and J by 10 bases, with 9 bases left in between. The CDR3 sequence is CASRKGGKLFF. CDR3 DNA: TGTGCCAGCAGAAAAGGGGGAAAACTGTTTTTT.